The 32 T cell receptor beta chains in this list originate from one sample, sequenced in a study of cytomegalovirus exposure and HLA in healthy donors. This PCR relied on a set of 60 Vbeta primers and 13 Jbeta primers. Generated by immunoSEQ multiplex PCR, the TCRdb table keeps only in-frame clones and is missing some. The sample shows about 200,000 clones, roughly 70% of them seen only once. Material for sequencing was PBMCs. The receptors originated from a man aged 40-49 years in good health and CMV-seropositive.

This clone was picked up a small number of times. This chain uses TRBV11-2 with TRBJ2-5; the D gene is possibly TRBD1 (5 bases). V gave up 5 bases and J gave up 5 bases, with 15 bases separating them. The CDR3 has 14 amino acids. Germline loops: CDR1 SGHAT, CDR2 FQNNGV. The CDR3 coding sequence is TGTGCCAGCAGCCAAGACAGATCTGGGGAGACCCAGTACTTC. This codes for CASSQDRSGETQYF. The entire variable domain, with the rest obtained from reference TRBV11-2 and TRBJ2-5, is as follows: EAGVAQSPRYKIIEKRQSVAFWCNPISGHATLYWYQQILGQGPKLLIQFQNNGVVDDSQLPKDRFSAERLKGVDSTLKIQPAKLEDSAVYLCASSQDRSGETQYFGPGTRLLVL.

This chain joins TRBV6-6 and TRBJ2-7, with D unresolved. V lost 5 bases and J lost 3, with 5 bases in between. There are 11 residues in the CDR3. Germline V gene lookup returns CDR1 MNHNY and CDR2 SVGAGI (reference sequence). CDR3 DNA sequence: TGTGCCAGCAGTGACAACTACGAGCAGTACTTC. Translation gives CASSDNYEQYF.

This clone has just a few counts. The genes are TRBV27 and TRBJ2-3; possibly TRBD2 for D (6 bases). The V gene's germline CDR1 is MNHEY and CDR2 SMNVEV (reference sequence). Trimming shortened V by 4 bases and J by 2 bases, and 10 bases separated the two germline ends. CDR3 length equals 14 residues. The CDR3 protein is CASSWGGSTDTQYF. CDR3 in DNA: TGTGCCAGCAGTTGGGGAGGCTCCACAGATACGCAGTATTTT.

The rearrangement uses TRBV6-5 and TRBJ1-2, with 7 bases identical to TRBD1. CDR3 length: 15 residues. V shed 2 bases and J 0 bases; nucleotides not matched to a gene: 3. CDR1 and CDR2 from the germline V gene are MNHEY and SVGAGI. The CDR3 loop reads CASSYTTGTNYGYTF. As DNA, the CDR3 is TGTGCCAGCAGTTACACGACAGGGACTAACTATGGCTACACCTTC.

This chain links TRBV7-9 with TRBJ1-4; the D is unclear. V lost 1 base to trimming and J lost 8 bases, with 14 bases between them. The germline V gene encodes CDR1 SEHNR and CDR2 FQNEAQ (reference sequence). CDR3 length: 15 amino acids. The CDR3 bases are TGTGCCAGCAGCTTAGTCCGGGCCGCGGGGGAAAAACTGTTTTTT. Its translation is CASSLVRAAGEKLFF.

The chain carries TRBV27 and TRBJ2-1, with 7 bases identical to TRBD1. CDR1 is MNHEY and CDR2 is SMNVEV in the germline V gene (reference sequence). The CDR3 contains 15 residues. The ends lost 3 bases at V and 3 bases at J; junction bases unmatched: 5. This chain's CDR3 is CASSFSGTDYNEQFF. The CDR3 DNA sequence: TGTGCCAGCAGTTTTTCCGGGACAGACTACAATGAGCAGTTCTTC.

The J gene is TRBJ2-7, the V gene TRBV11-2; D ambiguous. V was trimmed by 1 base and J by 4 bases, leaving 5 bases between them. Germline V gene sequence: CDR1 SGHAT, CDR2 FQNNGV. The CDR3 covers 12 residues. For the CDR3, the DNA is TGTGCCAGCAGCTTAGCCGGTTACGAGCAGTACTTC. As protein: CASSLAGYEQYF.

The J gene is TRBJ2-1, the V gene TRBV5-1, with a possible D match to TRBD2 (6 bases). Germline V gene lookup returns CDR1 SGHRS and CDR2 YFSETQ. This CDR3 comprises 16 residues. V was cut by 1 base and J by 0 bases, with 11 bases left in between. As DNA, the CDR3 is TGCGCCAGCAGCTTGACTAGCCTAGGCTCCTACAATGAGCAGTTCTTC. This translates into CASSLTSLGSYNEQFF.

This clone was observed a single time. The chain has TRBV5-6 and TRBJ1-1; D unresolved. V was cut by 0 bases and J by 8 bases, with 5 bases left in between. CDR1 and CDR2 from the germline V gene are SGHDT and YYEEEE. The CDR3 is 11 amino acids. DNA of the CDR3: TGTGCCAGCAGCTTGGCCAGGGAAGCTTTCTTT. Residues: CASSLAREAFF. The entire variable domain, with the rest obtained from reference TRBV5-6 and TRBJ1-1, is as follows: DAGVTQSPTHLIKTRGQQVTLRCSPKSGHDTVSWYQQALGQGPQFIFQYYEEEERQRGNFPDRFSGHQFPNYSSELNVNALLLGDSALYLCASSLAREAFFGQGTRLTVV.

The rearrangement uses TRBV10-3 and TRBJ2-1, with 13 bases identical to TRBD2. Germline CDR1 is ENHRY and CDR2 is SYGVKD. Unmatched junction bases numbered 9, after V lost 3 bases and J lost 4 bases. This CDR3 has 18 amino acids. CDR3 nucleotides: TGTGCCATCAGTGAACGAACTAGCGGGGGGGTTTTTTACAATGAGCAGTTCTTC. It is translated as CAISERTSGGVFYNEQFF.

A note on this clone: Different DNA sequences within this sample yield the same CDR3. The V call is TRBV5-8, the J call TRBJ1-4; TRBD1 might be the D (6 bases). V was clipped by 4 bases and J by 0 bases, with 10 bases between them. In germline, CDR1 is SGHTS, CDR2 YDEGEE. The CDR3 loop spans 15 amino acids. The CDR3, as DNA: TGTGCCAGCAGCCGACAGGTCGCAACTAATGAAAAACTGTTTTTT. This encodes CASSRQVATNEKLFF.

The chain has TRBV6-6 and TRBJ2-2; possible D gene TRBD1, 5 bases. CDR1 is MNHNY and CDR2 is SVGAGI in the germline V gene (reference sequence). The V end was cut by 0 bases, the J end by 5 bases, with 13 bases between. The CDR3 loop spans 16 amino acids. The CDR3 protein is CASSYSTARATGELFF. CDR3 DNA sequence: TGTGCCAGCAGTTACTCGACTGCCAGGGCAACCGGGGAGCTGTTTTTT.

As to this clone: The same CDR3 arises from other DNA sequences in this sample as well. V gene TRBV9 combines with J gene TRBJ1-3; D is unclear. This CDR3 comprises 14 residues. The germline CDR1 and CDR2 sequences are SGDLS and YYNGEE. Trimming shortened V by 0 bases and J by 3 bases, and 7 bases separated the two germline ends. CDR3 DNA sequence: TGTGCCAGCAGCGTAGTCGGTAGTGGAAACACCATATATTTT. This codes for CASSVVGSGNTIYF.

V is TRBV6-1 and J is TRBJ1-2; D call uncertain. Trimming left V 2 bases short and J 7 bases short, with 11 bases between. The CDR3 is 13 residues long. Germline V lookup: CDR1 MNHNS, CDR2 SASEGT. CDR3 region: CASSEWAGGGYTF. The CDR3, as DNA: TGTGCCAGCAGTGAATGGGCAGGAGGTGGCTACACCTTC.

The CDR3 protein is CASSLGQGGGELFF. CDR3 bases: TGTGCCAGCAGTCTAGGACAGGGCGGAGGGGAGCTGTTTTTT. The rearrangement uses TRBV6-1 and TRBJ2-2; 8 bases agree with TRBD1. The CDR3 sequence is 14 residues long. CDR1 and CDR2 from the germline V gene are MNHNS and SASEGT. The trim removed 5 bases at V and 8 bases at J, leaving 7 bases unmatched.

Here the CDR3 reads CASSLLRGDVDTQYF. As DNA, the CDR3 is TGCGCCAGCAGTTTACTACGGGGGGACGTAGATACGCAGTATTTT. This chain connects TRBV5-1 to TRBJ2-3; 7 nucleotides line up with TRBD2. The germline CDR1 and CDR2 sequences are SGHRS and YFSETQ. The J segment lost 5 bases and the V segment lost 5 bases, leaving 11 bases of the junction unmatched. This CDR3 has 15 amino acids.

There are a few counts of this clone. The J gene is TRBJ1-5, the V gene TRBV19; D perhaps matches TRBD1 (6 bases). CDR3 size: 14 residues. CDR1 LNHDA and CDR2 SQIVND come from the germline V gene (reference sequence). V lost 7 bases to trimming and J lost 3 bases, with 13 bases between them. In nucleotides, the CDR3 is TGTGCCAGTATCTCAGGGGCATCCAATCAGCCCCAGCATTTT. It is translated as CASISGASNQPQHF.

The chain has TRBV2 and TRBJ2-7, with D perhaps matching TRBD1 (5 bases). V dropped 4 bases and J dropped 6 bases, with 13 bases sitting between them. Germline values: CDR1 SNHLY, CDR2 FYNNEI. The CDR3 has 13 residues. The DNA for the CDR3 is TGTGCCAGCAGTGGTCCAGGGCCAGGCGAGCAGTACTTC. Its translation is CASSGPGPGEQYF.

This clone was detected only once. The chain links TRBV29-1 to TRBJ1-1; D uncertain. The germline V gene has CDR1 SQVTM and CDR2 ANQGSEA. The CDR3 is 11 residues long. Trimming pared 7 bases from V and 3 bases from J, leaving 9 bases between. CDR3 coding DNA: TGCAGCGGGGCCAAGGACACTGAAGCTTTCTTT. This translates into CSGAKDTEAFF.

The rearrangement links TRBV7-8 to TRBJ1-3; D call uncertain. Trimming pared 4 bases from V and 4 bases from J, leaving 14 bases between. The CDR3 has 15 residues. The germline V gene has CDR1 SGHVS and CDR2 FQNEAQ. CDR3 sequence reads: CASSYHMVQGNTIYF. In nucleotides, the CDR3 is TGTGCCAGCAGCTACCACATGGTTCAAGGAAACACCATATATTTT.

This clone turned up a few times. The J gene is TRBJ2-1, the V gene TRBV19; weak D call: TRBD2 (5 bases). CDR1 and CDR2 (germline): LNHDA, SQIVND (reference sequence). This CDR3 region has 14 residues. V lost 7 bases to trimming and J lost 0 bases, with 10 bases between them. The chain's CDR3 is CASTEAGSYNEQFF. Here the CDR3 DNA reads TGTGCCAGTACCGAGGCGGGCTCCTACAATGAGCAGTTCTTC.

The chain joins TRBV18 to TRBJ1-2; tentatively, D is TRBD1 (6 bases). Between the trimmed V and J ends, which lost 2 bases and 0 bases, there was a span of 7 bases. CDR3 length: 14 residues. Germline values: CDR1 KGHSH, CDR2 LQKENI. Written as DNA, the CDR3 is TGTGCCAGCTCACCAACAGGGTCTAACTATGGCTACACCTTC. Protein sequence: CASSPTGSNYGYTF.

In its sample, this clone was seen a few times. The rearrangement links TRBV27 to TRBJ2-7; D might be TRBD2 (5 bases). Trimming removed 5 bases from V and 1 base from J, with 9 bases in between. The CDR3 spans 13 residues. From germline, CDR1 is MNHEY and CDR2 SMNVEV (reference sequence). CDR3 in amino acids: CASSPGISYEQYF. CDR3 sequence (DNA): TGTGCCAGCAGTCCCGGGATATCCTACGAGCAGTACTTC.

The gene calls are TRBV7-2 and TRBJ1-4, with 9 positions matching TRBD1. From germline, CDR1 is SGHTA and CDR2 FQGNSA. V trimming: 1 base; J trimming: 7 bases; junction bases outside the gene matches: 1. The CDR3 loop spans 14 amino acids. This CDR3 is CASSLDRGREKLFF. The CDR3 nucleotides read TGTGCCAGCAGCTTAGACAGGGGGCGTGAAAAACTGTTTTTT. The full variable domain, rest sourced from reference TRBV7-2 and TRBJ1-4, is GAGVSQSPSNKVTEKGKDVELRCDPISGHTALYWYRQSLGQGLEFLIYFQGNSAPDKSGLPSDRFSAERTGGSVSTLTIQRTQQEDSAVYLCASSLDRGREKLFFGSGTQLSVL.

The chain is built from TRBV7-8 and TRBJ1-3; D unclear. The CDR3 covers 15 residues. V shed 6 bases and J shed 1 base, with 13 bases lying between them. Germline loops: CDR1 SGHVS, CDR2 FQNEAQ. CDR3 nucleotide sequence: TGTGCCAGCAGTTTCTCCGTCACTTCTGGAAACACCATATATTTT. Protein product: CASSFSVTSGNTIYF. Full variable domain (remainder filled in from reference TRBV7-8 and TRBJ1-3): GAGVSQSPRYKVAKRGQDVALRCDPISGHVSLFWYQQALGQGPEFLTYFQNEAQLDKSGLPSDRFFAERPEGSVSTLKIQRTQQEDSAVYLCASSFSVTSGNTIYFGEGSWLTVV.

CDR3 nucleotide sequence: TGTGCCAGCAGCCAGGGCAGCCAGCAGTACTTC. It yields the protein CASSQGSQQYF. The V call is TRBV9, the J call TRBJ2-7, with a tentative D call TRBD1 (5 bases). This CDR3 spans 11 amino acids. In germline, CDR1 is SGDLS, CDR2 YYNGEE. V was clipped by 4 bases and J by 8 bases, with 10 bases between them.

The chain is built from TRBV7-6 and TRBJ1-1, with D possibly being TRBD1 (6 bases). This CDR3 has 13 residues. Germline V CDR1 and CDR2: SGHVS, FNYEAQ. Trimming stripped 4 bases from V and 1 base from J, with 7 bases between. DNA of the CDR3: TGTGCCAGCAGCTCGGACAGGAACACTGAAGCTTTCTTT. Translating it yields CASSSDRNTEAFF. The entire variable domain, with the rest obtained from reference TRBV7-6 and TRBJ1-1, is as follows: GAGVSQSPRYKVTKRGQDVALRCDPISGHVSLYWYRQALGQGPEFLTYFNYEAQQDKSGLPNDRFSAERPEGSISTLTIQRTEQRDSAMYRCASSSDRNTEAFFGQGTRLTVV.

The CDR3 spells CSASPGNIQYF. The CDR3 DNA sequence: TGCAGTGCTAGCCCGGGGAACATTCAGTACTTC. V is TRBV20-1 and J is TRBJ2-4; D may be TRBD2 (5 bases). The CDR3 runs 11 residues. Germline-derived CDR1 and CDR2 are DFQATT and SNEGSKA (reference sequence). V gave up 3 bases and J gave up 7 bases, with 7 bases separating them.

V gene TRBV6-1 combines with J gene TRBJ1-4; a weak D match, TRBD1 (6 bases). V was pared by 5 bases and J by 12 bases, with 22 bases between. Germline loops: CDR1 MNHNS, CDR2 SASEGT. This CDR3 contains 15 residues. The DNA of the CDR3 is TGTGCCAGCAGTCCCACCGGGACGGGGGCGGGGGAACTGTTTTTT. This encodes CASSPTGTGAGELFF.

The gene calls are TRBV5-6 and TRBJ2-5; 8 bases align to TRBD2. Germline V CDR1 and CDR2: SGHDT, YYEEEE. The CDR3 sequence is 16 residues long. The V segment lost 2 bases and the J segment 4 bases; nucleotides outside the gene matches: 10. CDR3: CASSFDDAGGRETQYF. The CDR3, as DNA: TGTGCCAGCAGCTTCGACGATGCGGGGGGCCGAGAGACCCAGTACTTC.

The chain employs TRBV2 and TRBJ1-3; D is perhaps TRBD1 (6 bases). Germline CDR1 SNHLY, CDR2 FYNNEI. The CDR3 is 13 amino acids. The ends were cut back, 8 bases at V and 1 base at J, with 9 bases in the middle. CDR3 region: CASRTDSGNTIYF. CDR3 nucleotide sequence: TGTGCCAGCCGGACAGATTCTGGAAACACCATATATTTT.

V is TRBV7-9 and J is TRBJ1-1, with 10 bases identical to TRBD1. Trimming took 5 bases from V and 4 from J; bases not matched to a gene: 7. Germline V gene data show CDR1 as SEHNR and CDR2 as FQNEAQ (reference sequence). This CDR3 is 15 amino acids long. CDR3 coding DNA: TGTGCCAGCAGCCCAGACAGGGGGCGAGGCACTGAAGCTTTCTTT. Protein sequence: CASSPDRGRGTEAFF.